This TCR beta chain is from a study of T cells in Graves' hyperthyroidism and ophthalmopathy (dated by TCRdb to 2018 to 2020). About the study as a whole: Peripheral blood samples were taken at initial diagnosis, before any treatment was given. A discovery cohort of around 100 patients, approximately 44 with Graves' ophthalmopathy and about 60 with stable Graves' hyperthyroidism, was used to find distinguishing TCR V-J signatures. An independent validation cohort of around 19 hyperthyroidism patients and 17 patients who later progressed to ophthalmopathy tested prospective prediction of ophthalmopathy. The approximately 90 discovery patients were randomly split 7:3 into training and test sets. The study also compared thyroid tissue and blood T-cell repertoires from roughly 6 Graves' hyperthyroidism patients. Once sampling was done, hyperthyroidism patients were given methimazole at a starting dose of 30 mg daily, whereas ophthalmopathy patients were given high-dose intravenous methylprednisolone. The paper reports TCR Vbeta CDR3 sequencing of roughly 140 peripheral blood samples: 40 to 45 ophthalmopathy, under 80 hyperthyroidism and approximately 17 progressor patients.

This clonotype was observed many times. It lacks a known antigen. One base away there is no much larger clone; base qualities are not given. The research as a whole found: No statistical method was used to fix the sample size in advance, and group allocation was not hidden from the investigators. In validation, the model predicted progression to ophthalmopathy with roughly 66% sensitivity and approximately 78% specificity, a median of 6.5 months before onset. Blood samples also contained most of the expanded thyroid clonotypes (frequency above 0.001), which suggests that blood repertoires may reflect thyroid immune responses. A model built on a 13 V-J signature distinguished ophthalmopathy from stable hyperthyroidism, reaching 85% to 90% sensitivity and under 84% specificity in cross-validation and 80%/75% in testing.

Stable Graves' hyperthyroidism was defined as the absence of progression to ophthalmopathy over 18 months of follow-up. Hyperthyroidism patients were aged 18 to 65 years and newly diagnosed, with disease duration of less than 2 months. Patients with uncontrolled infections, other autoimmune diseases, pregnancy or lactation were excluded. Diagnoses relied on clinical symptoms, serum thyroxine and TRAb, thyroid ultrasound and orbital computed tomography. PBMCs were isolated from more than 9 ml of fresh peripheral blood by Ficoll-Paque density gradient centrifugation. Total RNA was extracted with Trizol reagent, and quality was checked on an Agilent 2100 Bioanalyzer. The TCR beta CDR3 regions were amplified from the RNA transcripts. The first round of RT-PCR for the TCR CDR3 was performed with the HTBI primer set and the Qiagen OneStep RT-PCR kit. Libraries were constructed in a second round of multiplex PCR, after which size selection and purification were performed. Sequencing of the libraries was done on an Illumina HiSeq2000 using paired-end 100 bp reads. The original methods were these. SOAPnuke was used to process the raw data, with reads discarded if the reads contained adapters or uncalled bases, had a mean Phred below 15, or lacked an exact constant-primer or identifier match. COPE v1.2.5 was used to merge high-quality paired reads, and clonotypes were defined as unique nucleotide sequences. MiTCR v1.1 was used to align clonotypes to the IMGT TRBV, TRBD and TRBJ reference segments. The analysis was restricted to V-J combinations with a frequency above 0.0001, which together covered over 99% of the repertoires. The TCS score was defined as F50 (clonal expansion) divided by E x V (chaos), with BLOSUM62-based TCRdist calculated between CDR3 peptides within each V-J. Welch's t-statistics and random forest reduced 500 to 550 V-J features to roughly 13, which were used in a naive Bayes classifier (R e1071). The public sequencing data were trimmed at Q25 with fastp and processed into clonotypes with MiXCR by TCRdb, which kept only in-frame beta chains. Records with the same CDR3 protein are collapsed into one entry carrying the most frequent genes and DNA. TCRdb, not the original authors, processed these V and J calls. The sample contains a few hundred thousand distinct CDR3 sequences, around a sixth of them found a single time. The ten largest make up under 7.5% of the sample.

In the germline V gene, CDR1 corresponds to SGDLS and CDR2 to YYNGEE. CDR3 length: 15 amino acids, cysteine to phenylalanine. Only the CDR3 DNA is retained, 45 bases long and in frame from the first base. The V end gives up 0 bases and the J end 8 bases, leaving 5 bases in the junction not matched to a gene. The sequence is built from TRBV9 and TRBJ2-1; 10 central bases correspond to TRBD2. This receptor was identified in a woman in her thirties with Graves' hyperthyroidism. The sample taken for sequencing was blood. The CDR3 protein: CASSVVASGSDEQFF. The DNA is TGTGCCAGCAGCGTAGTAGCTAGCGGGAGTGATGAGCAGTTCTTC.